A selection of T cell receptor beta chains follows, all from one sample in a study of blood T cell repertoires in COVID-19. Sequencing used immunoSEQ multiplex PCR; TCRdb keeps in-frame clones, though not all of them. The sample yields 200,000 to 300,000 clones, 80% to 95% seen once. Sequencing was done on a sample of peripheral blood. The receptors were sampled from a man between 25 and 39 years old with COVID-19, enrolled during active disease. Both conserved end residues are trimmed from each CDR3. The order of the fields is J gene, CDR3 length, V gene, clone size, CDR3 protein. Clone size is given for some rows only: seen once, a few or many times, or a class if the clone is expanded.

TRBJ1-6 11 TRBV4-1 - ASSQEYNSPLH
TRBJ2-1 10 TRBV2 - ASKGDYNEQF
TRBJ1-1 13 TRBV5-1 - ASSLEVAGYTEAF
TRBJ2-2 12 TRBV10-3 - AISESWTGEELF
TRBJ2-3 14 TRBV14 - ASSPLAGGRPDTQY
TRBJ2-2 13 TRBV5-1 - ASSLATGTTGELF
TRBJ2-2 12 TRBV5-1 - ASSLDGQTGELF
TRBJ1-2 13 TRBV5-1 - ASSLVSGQGEMIA
TRBJ2-7 10 TRBV28 - ASTTGEYEQY
TRBJ1-2 11 TRBV9 - ASSPAGLYGYT
TRBJ1-1 12 TRBV6-2/TRBV6-3 - ASSWVGGTTEAF
TRBJ2-7 14 TRBV11-2 - ASSKGFSGDLYEQY
TRBJ2-3 9 TRBV5-4 once ASSFKDTQY
TRBJ1-4 17 TRBV2 - ASSLNAEGAGLINEKLF
TRBJ2-7 13 TRBV14 - ASSQETGSAYEQY
TRBJ2-4 11 TRBV11-2 - ASSQMGGNIQY
TRBJ1-2 14 TRBV7-2 - ASSSPWGGQGYGYT
TRBJ1-1 16 TRBV3-1/TRBV3-2 - ASSILGGQGRARTEAF
TRBJ1-5 12 TRBV27 - ASSWGTGGQPQH
TRBJ2-7 10 TRBV4-1 once ASSQASDEQY
TRBJ1-1 13 TRBV5-1 - ASSLVGTGTTEAF
TRBJ2-1 13 TRBV2 - ASTPTRTDYNEQF
TRBJ1-1 13 TRBV19 - ASSMSRGGFTEAF
TRBJ2-3 13 TRBV6-5 - ASSYGDRGTDTQY
TRBJ1-1 12 TRBV25-1 - ASSVYGGNTEAF
TRBJ2-1 11 TRBV7-9 - ASSLAVISEQF
TRBJ2-5 14 TRBV28 - ASSLDSKTYQETQY
TRBJ1-3 10 TRBV7-9 - ASGQVGNTIY
TRBJ1-4 13 TRBV7-9 - ASSLPGGVKEKLF